This entry describes one T cell receptor beta chain. The data were taken from a study of CD8+ T cells in alopecia areata. Specified treatment: oral pan-JAK inhibitor, 5-10 mg twice daily. This CDR3 contains 15 residues. Trimming pared 1 base from V and 0 bases from J, leaving 10 bases between. Per germline, CDR1 SGHDN and CDR2 FVKESK. cDNA prepared by RNA extraction and subsequent reverse transcription served as the template for sequencing. Profiled with immunoSEQ multiplex PCR; TCRdb holds only in-frame clones, not every one. The sample records approximately 280,000 clones, 58% being singletons. Sequencing used CD4+ T cells sorted from blood, obtained at week 24, from a patient treated with tofacitinib. The source is a human donor with alopecia areata. The chain uses TRBV14 and TRBJ2-7; unclear D gene. The CDR3 DNA is TGTGCCAGCAGCCAAGCAACGGCCAACTCCTACGAGCAGTACTTC. Translated, it gives CASSQATANSYEQYF.